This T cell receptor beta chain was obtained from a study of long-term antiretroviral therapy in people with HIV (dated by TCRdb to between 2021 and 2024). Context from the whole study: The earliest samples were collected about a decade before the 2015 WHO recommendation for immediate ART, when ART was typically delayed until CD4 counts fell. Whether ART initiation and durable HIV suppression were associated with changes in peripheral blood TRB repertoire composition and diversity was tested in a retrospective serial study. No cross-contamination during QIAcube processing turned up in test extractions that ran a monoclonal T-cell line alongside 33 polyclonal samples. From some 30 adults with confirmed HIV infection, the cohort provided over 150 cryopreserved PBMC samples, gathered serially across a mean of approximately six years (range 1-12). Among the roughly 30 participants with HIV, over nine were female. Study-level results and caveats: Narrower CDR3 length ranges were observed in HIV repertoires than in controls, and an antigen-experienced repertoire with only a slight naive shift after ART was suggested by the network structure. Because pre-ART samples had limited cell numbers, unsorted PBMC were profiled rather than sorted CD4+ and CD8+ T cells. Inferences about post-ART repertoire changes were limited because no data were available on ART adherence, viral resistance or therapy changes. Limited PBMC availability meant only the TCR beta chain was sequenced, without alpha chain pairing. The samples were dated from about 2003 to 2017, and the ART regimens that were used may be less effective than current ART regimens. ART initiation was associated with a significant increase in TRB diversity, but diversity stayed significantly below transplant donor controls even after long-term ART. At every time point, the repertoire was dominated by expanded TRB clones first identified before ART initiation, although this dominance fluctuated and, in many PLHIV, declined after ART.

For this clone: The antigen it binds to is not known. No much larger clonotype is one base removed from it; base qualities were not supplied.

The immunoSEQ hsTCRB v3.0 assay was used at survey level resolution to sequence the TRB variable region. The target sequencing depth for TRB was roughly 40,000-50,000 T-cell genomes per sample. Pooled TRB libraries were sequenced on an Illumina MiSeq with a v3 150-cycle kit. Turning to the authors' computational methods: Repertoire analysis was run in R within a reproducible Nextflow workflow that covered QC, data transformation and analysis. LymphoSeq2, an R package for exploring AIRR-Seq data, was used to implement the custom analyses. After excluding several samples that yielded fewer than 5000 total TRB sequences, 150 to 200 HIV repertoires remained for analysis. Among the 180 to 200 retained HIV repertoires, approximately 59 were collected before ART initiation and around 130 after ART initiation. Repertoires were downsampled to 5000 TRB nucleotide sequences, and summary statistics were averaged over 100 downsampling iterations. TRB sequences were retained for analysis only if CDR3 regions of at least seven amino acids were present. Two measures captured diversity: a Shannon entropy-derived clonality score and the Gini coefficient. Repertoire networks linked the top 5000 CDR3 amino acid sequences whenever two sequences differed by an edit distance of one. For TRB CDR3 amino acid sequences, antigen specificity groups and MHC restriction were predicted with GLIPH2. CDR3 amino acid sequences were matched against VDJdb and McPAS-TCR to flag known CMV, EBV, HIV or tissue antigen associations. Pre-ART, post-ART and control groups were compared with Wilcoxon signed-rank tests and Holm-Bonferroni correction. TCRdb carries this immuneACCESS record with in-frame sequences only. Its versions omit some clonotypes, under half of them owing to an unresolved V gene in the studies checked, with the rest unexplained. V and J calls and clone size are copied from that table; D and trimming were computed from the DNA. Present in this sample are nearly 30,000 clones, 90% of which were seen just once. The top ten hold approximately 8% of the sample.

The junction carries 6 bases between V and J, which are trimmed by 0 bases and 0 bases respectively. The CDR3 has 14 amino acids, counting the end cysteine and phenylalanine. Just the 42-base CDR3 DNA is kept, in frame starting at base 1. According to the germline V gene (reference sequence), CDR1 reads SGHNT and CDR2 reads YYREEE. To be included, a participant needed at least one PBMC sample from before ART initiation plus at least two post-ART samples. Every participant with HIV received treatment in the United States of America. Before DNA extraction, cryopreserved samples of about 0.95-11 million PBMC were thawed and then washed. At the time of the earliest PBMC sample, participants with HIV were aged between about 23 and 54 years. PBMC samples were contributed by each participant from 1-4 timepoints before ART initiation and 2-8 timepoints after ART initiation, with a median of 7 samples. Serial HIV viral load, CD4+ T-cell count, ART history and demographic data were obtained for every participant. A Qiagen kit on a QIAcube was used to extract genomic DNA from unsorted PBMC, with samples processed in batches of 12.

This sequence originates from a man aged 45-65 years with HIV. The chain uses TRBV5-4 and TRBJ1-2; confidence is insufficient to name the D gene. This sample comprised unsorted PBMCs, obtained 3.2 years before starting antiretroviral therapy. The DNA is TGTGCCAGCAGCTTGGAACACCCTAACTATGGCTACACCTTC. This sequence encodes CASSLEHPNYGYTF.